This T cell receptor (beta chain) is from a study of OX40 agonist ivuxolimab in advanced cancers. Study in general: Averaging roughly 60 years in age, with a range of about 23 to 90, the cohort was about 86% male. Partial responses occurred in three patients (one hepatocellular carcinoma, two cutaneous melanoma).

Clones were read by immunoSEQ multiplex PCR, and TCRdb kept only the in-frame ones, dropping some. In the table there are some 45,000 clones, approximately 90% of which are singletons. Samples of blood were obtained at baseline, on cycle 4 day 1, and on cycle 7 day 1. This receptor was taken from an adult with an advanced solid tumor such as melanoma, head and neck, liver or kidney cancer. The specimen comprised CD4+ or CD8+ T cells sorted from blood, sampled in a trial of the OX40 agonist ivuxolimab.

In nucleotides, the CDR3 is TGTGCCAGCAGCGGTACACCCTCTGGAAACACCATATATTTT. It specifies CASSGTPSGNTIYF. The gene calls are TRBV13 and TRBJ1-3; D is undetermined. Trimming took 5 bases from V and 0 from J, leaving 8 bases between them. This CDR3 has 14 amino acids. Looked up from germline, CDR1 is PRHDT and CDR2 is FYEKMQ (reference sequence).